This TCR beta chain was recorded in a study of blood T cell repertoires in COVID-19 (dated by TCRdb to 2018 to 2020). Looking at the study overall: Samples covering the acute and convalescent phases of COVID-19 were provided by collaborators in the United States, Italy and Spain. The material from the prospective study consisted of cDNA or gDNA derived from T cells, B-cell-depleted T cells, or PBMCs. Deeply sampled blood TCRbeta repertoires from subjects exposed to, actively infected with, or recovered from COVID-19 were included in the dataset. The repertoires were released in a freely available public database intended as a resource for research on the immune response to SARS-CoV-2. Samples were obtained from the ongoing ImmuneRACE study (first 160 participants) and from 950 to 1,500 subjects provided by 6 global collaborators. A de-identified subject ID, COVID-19 status, age in years and sex were almost always included in the sample metadata. Where HLA class I and class II types were available, the types were taken from metadata supplied by the sample provider, not from assay-based typing.

A word on this clone: Its recognized antigen is unknown. No much larger clone is present one base from it, and per-base qualities are unavailable.

TCRbeta CDR3 regions were amplified from genomic DNA using the immunoSEQ Assay, a bias-controlled multiplex PCR. The authors' analysis ran thus. The number of nucleated cells in each sample was estimated by amplification of reference gene primers within the assay. Sequence reads were collapsed and filtered to measure the absolute abundance of every unique TCRbeta CDR3 rearrangement. For each sample, productive Simpson clonality was calculated as the square root of Simpson's diversity index over productive rearrangements. The table comes from immuneACCESS by way of TCRdb, which keeps in-frame sequences with V and J called. Part of the clones is missing from these tables; in studies checked, under half for an unresolved V gene and the rest for unknown reasons. The V and J calls and clone size were taken over from that table, and D and trimming were inferred from the DNA. The sample table holds about 210,000 clones, of which 65% to 90% were seen once. Of the sample, 5.1% falls within the top ten clones.

Study-level results and caveats: The quantity of clinical and demographic metadata differed by source and by participant and was supplied without curation.

In Seattle, one collaborating source enrolled patients while the infection was active and tracked those patients longitudinally over the course of disease. Whole blood was collected in K2EDTA tubes by collaborating institutions according to the institutions' own protocols. For TCRbeta analysis, collaborator samples were shipped as frozen whole blood, as isolated PBMCs, or as DNA extracted from either sample type. The sequence was collected from a man aged 45-60 years with COVID-19, enrolled during active disease. Sequences were obtained from peripheral blood.

The nucleotide sequence reads TGTGCCAGCAGCCAGCGCTCTGGAAACACCATATATTTT. It is translated as CASSQRSGNTIYF. The rearranged chain carries TRBV3-1 (or the pseudogene TRBV3-2) and TRBJ1-3, with the identity of the D gene unclear. The germline V gene (reference sequence) yields LGHDT for CDR1 and YNNKEL for CDR2. The junction carries 3 bases between V and J, which are trimmed by 3 bases and 0 bases respectively. The CDR3 goes from the cysteine to the phenylalanine over 13 residues. Only the CDR3 region is kept as DNA, spanning 39 bases read in frame from base 1.